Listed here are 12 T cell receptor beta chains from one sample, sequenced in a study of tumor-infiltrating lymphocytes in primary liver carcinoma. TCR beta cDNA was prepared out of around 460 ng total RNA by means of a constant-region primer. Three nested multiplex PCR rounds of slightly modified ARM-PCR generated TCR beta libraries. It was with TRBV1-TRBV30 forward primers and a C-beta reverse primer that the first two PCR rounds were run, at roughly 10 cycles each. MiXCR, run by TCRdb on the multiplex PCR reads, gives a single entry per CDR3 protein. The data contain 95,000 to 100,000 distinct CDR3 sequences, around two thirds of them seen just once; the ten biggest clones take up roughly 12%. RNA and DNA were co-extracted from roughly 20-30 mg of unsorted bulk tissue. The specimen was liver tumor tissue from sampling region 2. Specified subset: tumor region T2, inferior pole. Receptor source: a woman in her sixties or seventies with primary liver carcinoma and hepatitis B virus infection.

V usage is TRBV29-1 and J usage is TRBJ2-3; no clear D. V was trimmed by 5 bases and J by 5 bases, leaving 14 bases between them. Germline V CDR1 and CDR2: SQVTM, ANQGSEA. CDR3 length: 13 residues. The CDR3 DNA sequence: TGCAGCGTTAACAACGTGGGCATAGATACGCAGTATTTT. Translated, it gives CSVNNVGIDTQYF.

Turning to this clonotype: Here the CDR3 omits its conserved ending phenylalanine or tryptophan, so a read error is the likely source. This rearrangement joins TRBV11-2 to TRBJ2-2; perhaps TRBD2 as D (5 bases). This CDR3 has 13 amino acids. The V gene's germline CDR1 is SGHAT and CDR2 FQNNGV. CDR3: CSSSSGRTGELFS. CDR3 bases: TGTTCCAGCAGCTCAGGTAGGACTGGGGAGCTGTTTTCT.

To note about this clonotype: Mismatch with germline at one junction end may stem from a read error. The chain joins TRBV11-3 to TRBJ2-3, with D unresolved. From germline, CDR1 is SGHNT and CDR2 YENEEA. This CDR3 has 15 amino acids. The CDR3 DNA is TGTGCCAGCAGTATAGATCGACATACTACAGATACGCTGTATTTT. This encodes CASSIDRHTTDTLYF.

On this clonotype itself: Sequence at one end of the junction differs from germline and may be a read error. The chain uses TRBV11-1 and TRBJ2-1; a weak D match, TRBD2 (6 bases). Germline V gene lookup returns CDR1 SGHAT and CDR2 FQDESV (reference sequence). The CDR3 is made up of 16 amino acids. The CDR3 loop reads CASSAISGDQYNEQLF. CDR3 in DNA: TGTGCCAGCAGCGCGATTAGCGGAGACCAATACAATGAGCAGCTCTTC.

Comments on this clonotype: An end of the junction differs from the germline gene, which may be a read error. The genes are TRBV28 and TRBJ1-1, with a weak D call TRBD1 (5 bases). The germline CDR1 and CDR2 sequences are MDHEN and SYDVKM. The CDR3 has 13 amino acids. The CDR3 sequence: CASCFQGYTEAFF. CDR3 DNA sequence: TGCGCCAGCTGTTTCCAGGGTTACACTGAAGCTTTCTTT.

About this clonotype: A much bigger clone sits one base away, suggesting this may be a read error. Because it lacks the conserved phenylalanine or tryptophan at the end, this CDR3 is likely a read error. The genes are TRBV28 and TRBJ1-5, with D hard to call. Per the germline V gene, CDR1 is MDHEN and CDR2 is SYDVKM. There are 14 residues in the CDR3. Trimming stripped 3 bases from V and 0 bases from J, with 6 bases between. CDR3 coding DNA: TGTGCCAGCAGTTTTCGACCTAGCAATCAGCCCCAGCATCTT. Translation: CASSFRPSNQPQHL.

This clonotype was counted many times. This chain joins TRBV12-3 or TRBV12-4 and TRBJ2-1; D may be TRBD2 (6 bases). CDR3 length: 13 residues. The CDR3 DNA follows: TGTACCTCCGTCGGGAGCGGGCATAATGAGCAGTTCTTC. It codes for CTSVGSGHNEQFF.

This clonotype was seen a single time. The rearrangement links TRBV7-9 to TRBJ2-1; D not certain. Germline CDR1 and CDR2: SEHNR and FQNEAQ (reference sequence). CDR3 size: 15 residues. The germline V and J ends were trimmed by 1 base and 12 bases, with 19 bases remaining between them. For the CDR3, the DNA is TGTGCCAGCAGCTTAGGCGGTAAGGCGTACAATAGGCAGTTCTTC. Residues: CASSLGGKAYNRQFF.

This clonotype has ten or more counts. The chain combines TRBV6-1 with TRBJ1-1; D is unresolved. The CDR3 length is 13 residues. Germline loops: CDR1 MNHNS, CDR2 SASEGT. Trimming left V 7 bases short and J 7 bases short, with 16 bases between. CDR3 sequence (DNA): TGTGCCAGCATGGTTTCTCATTCGATTGAAGCTTTCTTT. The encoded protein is CASMVSHSIEAFF.

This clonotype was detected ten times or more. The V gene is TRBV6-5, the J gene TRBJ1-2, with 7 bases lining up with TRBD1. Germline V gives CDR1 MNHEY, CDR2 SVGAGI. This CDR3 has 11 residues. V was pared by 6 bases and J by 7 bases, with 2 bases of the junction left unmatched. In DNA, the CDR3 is TGTGCCAGCAGCAACAGGGGTGGCTACACCTTC. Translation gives CASSNRGGYTF.

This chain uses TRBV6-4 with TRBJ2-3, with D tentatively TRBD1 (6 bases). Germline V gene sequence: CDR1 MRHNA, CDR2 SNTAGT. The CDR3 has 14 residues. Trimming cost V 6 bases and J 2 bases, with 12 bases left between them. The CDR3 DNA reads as TGTGCCAGCAGCAGCTGGACAGCCACAGATACGCAGTATTTT. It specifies CASSSWTATDTQYF.

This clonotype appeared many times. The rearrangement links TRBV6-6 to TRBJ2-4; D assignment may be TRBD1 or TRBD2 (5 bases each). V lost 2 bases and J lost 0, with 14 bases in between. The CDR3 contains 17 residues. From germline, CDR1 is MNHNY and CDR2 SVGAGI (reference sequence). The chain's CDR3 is CASSYDWGSEAKNIQYF. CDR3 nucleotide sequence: TGTGCCAGCAGTTACGATTGGGGGTCGGAAGCCAAAAACATTCAGTACTTC.